These 10 T cell receptor beta chains originate from one sample sequenced in a study of T cell responses to AZD1222 COVID-19 vaccine. Here immunoSEQ multiplex PCR was the method, and the copy in TCRdb shows in-frame clones only, minus some. The sample carries about 110,000 clones, 70% to 90% recorded once. Source: peripheral blood, taken on day 0 of AZD1222 vaccination. The receptors stem from an adult in good health.

Notes on this clone: The junction departs from the called germline gene at one end, perhaps through a read error. The rearrangement joins TRBV3-1 (or the pseudogene TRBV3-2) to TRBJ2-3; 9 positions match TRBD2. The CDR3 spans 17 residues. Per germline, CDR1 LGHDT and CDR2 YNNKEL (reference sequence). The CDR3 region is CASSREEYGTSTYTQYF. In DNA, the CDR3 is TGTGCCAGCAGCCGGGAAGAGTACGGGACTAGCACATATACGCAGTATTTT.

The rearrangement joins TRBV5-1 to TRBJ1-6, with D tentatively TRBD1 (6 bases). Germline values: CDR1 SGHRS, CDR2 YFSETQ. Trimming removed 0 bases from V and 10 bases from J, with 17 bases in between. This CDR3 has 16 amino acids. The CDR3: CASSLGQGVRGSPLHF. The CDR3 DNA follows: TGCGCCAGCAGCTTGGGCCAAGGGGTGAGGGGGTCACCCCTCCACTTT.

The chain links TRBV11-2 to TRBJ1-4; 8 bases map to TRBD1. V was pared by 1 base and J by 4 bases, with 2 bases of the junction left unmatched. Germline V gene data show CDR1 as SGHAT and CDR2 as FQNNGV. The CDR3 has 15 residues. The CDR3 DNA reads TGTGCCAGCAGCTTAGTGGGACAGGTTAATGAAAAACTGTTTTTT. This gives the protein CASSLVGQVNEKLFF.

This chain connects TRBV2 to TRBJ2-3, with D uncertain. Germline V lookup: CDR1 SNHLY, CDR2 FYNNEI. The V end was cut by 8 bases, the J end by 0 bases, with 9 bases between. This CDR3 is built from 13 residues. CDR3: CASPFRSTDTQYF. In DNA, the CDR3 is TGTGCCAGCCCCTTTCGGAGCACAGATACGCAGTATTTT.

The sample holds a few counts of this clone. The gene calls are TRBV28 and TRBJ1-2; 8 bases agree with TRBD1. Looked up from germline, CDR1 is MDHEN and CDR2 is SYDVKM. V shed 6 bases and J 3 bases; nucleotides not matched to a gene: 15. The CDR3 has 17 residues. Here the CDR3 reads CASRIPPPGGGHYGYTF. The CDR3 DNA follows: TGTGCCAGCAGGATCCCTCCACCAGGGGGCGGCCACTATGGCTACACCTTC.

This clone has just a few counts. This chain uses TRBV12-3 or TRBV12-4 with TRBJ1-5; D gene ambiguous. Trimming left V 1 base short and J 4 bases short, with 5 bases between. This CDR3 is built from 13 residues. DNA of the CDR3: TGTGCCAGCAGTTTAGTGGAAAATCAGCCCCAGCATTTT. Amino acids: CASSLVENQPQHF.

The rearrangement links TRBV5-1 to TRBJ2-5, with D possibly TRBD1 on 5 matching bases. This CDR3 has 13 amino acids. From germline, CDR1 is SGHRS and CDR2 YFSETQ. The ends were cut back, 0 bases at V and 5 bases at J, with 8 bases in the middle. CDR3 sequence reads: CASSLVGVETQYF. The DNA of the CDR3 is TGCGCCAGCAGCTTGGTAGGGGTGGAGACCCAGTACTTC.

V usage is TRBV7-9 and J usage is TRBJ1-6; unclear D gene. V lost 7 bases and J lost 9, with 13 bases in between. Germline CDR1 and CDR2: SEHNR and FQNEAQ (reference sequence). This CDR3 has 13 amino acids. The CDR3 is CASTPGPVSPLHF. The CDR3 DNA reads as TGTGCCAGCACCCCCGGGCCCGTTTCACCCCTCCACTTT.

The V and J genes are TRBV5-1 and TRBJ2-7; no firm D call. Trimming stripped 0 bases from V and 5 bases from J, with 12 bases between. This CDR3 comprises 14 residues. The germline CDR1 and CDR2 sequences are SGHRS and YFSETQ. CDR3 protein: CASSLGQTVDEQYF. The DNA for the CDR3 is TGCGCCAGCAGCTTGGGTCAGACGGTGGACGAGCAGTACTTC.

The genes are TRBV2 and TRBJ2-7, with 10 bases that match TRBD1. The CDR3 contains 15 residues. Unmatched junction bases numbered 5, after V lost 4 bases and J lost 2 bases. Germline CDR1 is SNHLY and CDR2 is FYNNEI. DNA of the CDR3: TGTGCCAGCAGTGGTCCGGGACAGGGGACCTACGAGCAGTACTTC. Translated, it gives CASSGPGQGTYEQYF.